This entry is about one TCR beta chain. This clonotype was picked up a small number of times. No cognate antigen has been identified for it. The input lacks base qualities; no much larger clone sits a single base away. A modified ARM-PCR protocol with multiple V-beta primers and a C-beta primer was used to build TCRB libraries from RNA via three nested multiplex PCR rounds. ProtoScript II Reverse Transcriptase and a C-beta primer were used to synthesize TCRB-specific cDNA from 0.4 to 0.6 ug total RNA. For the TCRB libraries, no unique molecular identifiers were described. In the third PCR, barcodes and adapters were added over 25 cycles with Deep VentR (exo-) polymerase, after which 250-500 bp bands were gel purified. An Illumina HiSeq 2500 generating 250 bp paired-end reads was used to sequence the TCRB libraries. From the authors' description of their analysis: Reads were cleaned with Trimmomatic, merged with FLASH, assigned V, D and J segments with MiGEC, and analyzed with VDJtools. The Shannon-Wiener diversity index, calculated using VDJtools, was used to quantify repertoire diversity. The public sequencing data were trimmed at Q25 with fastp and processed into clonotypes with MiXCR by TCRdb, which kept only in-frame beta chains. Each record represents a unique CDR3 protein, reported with the most common genes and DNA among its rows. The V and J calls were not made by the authors but by TCRdb's processing. The table for this sample lists some 32,000 distinct CDR3 sequences; approximately 60% of them were counted only once. 33% of the sample goes to the ten largest clones.

The germline V gene sets CDR1 to KGHSH and CDR2 to LQKENI. The CDR3 runs 16 amino acids, cysteine and phenylalanine included. Only the CDR3 portion is preserved as DNA: 48 bases, with reading frame beginning at the first base. The germline V and J ends show losses of 3 bases and 1 base respectively, and no gene match explains 7 bases of the junction. This sample is part of a study of tumor-infiltrating lymphocytes in glioblastoma multiforme (dated by TCRdb to about 2017). A note on the overall study: To test whether intratumoral genomic heterogeneity fosters TIL diversity, the study jointly examined somatic mutations, TIL diversity and immune response activity.

Study-level results and caveats: The authors noted that sorting T cells into functional subsets, which was not done in this study, would be a future improvement. RNA-based TCR sequencing may distort clone frequencies because T cells carry unequal numbers of TCR transcripts. Generalizability was limited because only one glioblastoma patient was included in the TCR and somatic mutation analysis.

The AllPrep DNA/RNA mini kit was used to purify genomic DNA and total RNA simultaneously from each of the roughly ten tumor samples. All RNA had OD 260/280 ratios above 1.9 and RNA integrity numbers above 6.5. The sample was brain tumor tissue. The sequence is built from TRBV18 and TRBJ1-1; TRBD1 lines up with 8 middle nucleotides. The clonotype comes from a male donor with glioblastoma. The CDR3: CASSPAGQASNTEAFF. The nucleotide sequence is TGTGCCAGCTCACCCGCGGGACAGGCGTCGAACACTGAAGCTTTCTTT.